This entry concerns a single TCR beta chain. The sample comes from a study of T cell changes during pregnancy in multiple sclerosis. The method was immunoSEQ multiplex PCR; TCRdb's version includes in-frame clones alone and lacks a portion of them. The table shows around 80,000 clones, with just over 90% occurring only once. V gave up 3 bases and J gave up 1 base, with 8 bases separating them. The CDR3 spans 14 residues. Germline V gene lookup returns CDR1 MRHNA and CDR2 SNTAGT. The chain carries TRBV6-4 and TRBJ2-3; a possible D gene is TRBD2 (6 bases). This TCR derives from a female donor with multiple sclerosis, enrolled in a pregnancy study. Sequenced material: peripheral blood, taken before pregnancy. CDR3 loop: CASSETGGTDTQYF. CDR3 nucleotides: TGTGCCAGCAGTGAAACGGGGGGCACAGATACGCAGTATTTT.